These T cell receptor beta chains were read from a single sample in a study of cytomegalovirus exposure and HLA in healthy donors. The table came from immunoSEQ multiplex PCR; TCRdb's copy has only in-frame clones and leaves some out. The sample yields 300,000 or so clones, roughly 87% seen once. The sample was PBMCs. The origin of the receptors is a man aged 30-40 years in good health and CMV-seronegative. Each CDR3 is given with its conserved first and last residue. Fields, in order: V gene, D gene, clone size, J gene, CDR3 DNA, CDR3 protein. A D gene is named only where the DNA matches it firmly. Part of the rows lack a size; the others show once, few, many or a class for expanded clones.

V gene: TRBV2; D gene: NA; clone size: NA; J gene: TRBJ1-5; CDR3 DNA: TGTGCCAGCATGAGCCTTAGCAATCAGCCCCAGCATTTT; CDR3 protein: CASMSLSNQPQHF
V gene: TRBV5-4; D gene: NA; clone size: NA; J gene: TRBJ2-5; CDR3 DNA: TGTGCCAGCAGCGTCTCGTACCAAGAGACCCAGTACTTC; CDR3 protein: CASSVSYQETQYF
V gene: TRBV7-2; D gene: NA; clone size: NA; J gene: TRBJ1-5; CDR3 DNA: TGTGCCAGCAGCTTAGGGGAGTATAGCAATCAGCCCCAGCATTTT; CDR3 protein: CASSLGEYSNQPQHF
V gene: TRBV10-1; D gene: NA; clone size: NA; J gene: TRBJ2-7; CDR3 DNA: TGCGCCAGCAGCCGTTCGGCGGGGGAGCAGTACTTC; CDR3 protein: CASSRSAGEQYF
V gene: TRBV30; D gene: TRBD1; clone size: NA; J gene: TRBJ2-7; CDR3 DNA: TGTGCCTGGAGTGTAAAAAGGACAGGGAACGAGCAGTACTTC; CDR3 protein: CAWSVKRTGNEQYF
V gene: TRBV5-1; D gene: TRBD1; clone size: NA; J gene: TRBJ2-1; CDR3 DNA: TGCGCCAGCAGGAGACTACCAGGGGGATCCTACAATGAGCAGTTCTTC; CDR3 protein: CASRRLPGGSYNEQFF
V gene: TRBV2; D gene: TRBD1; clone size: NA; J gene: TRBJ1-2; CDR3 DNA: TGTGCCAGCAGTGTCGACAGGGACTATGGCTACACCTTC; CDR3 protein: CASSVDRDYGYTF
V gene: TRBV10-2; D gene: NA; clone size: NA; J gene: TRBJ2-7; CDR3 DNA: TGCGCCAGCATCAACCGTGGGAGCTCCTACGAGCAGTACTTC; CDR3 protein: CASINRGSSYEQYF
V gene: TRBV18; D gene: NA; clone size: NA; J gene: TRBJ2-6; CDR3 DNA: TGTGCCAGCTCACCGGGACAACTCTCTGGGGCCAACGTCCTGACTTTC; CDR3 protein: CASSPGQLSGANVLTF
V gene: TRBV9; D gene: NA; clone size: once; J gene: TRBJ2-5; CDR3 DNA: TGTGCCAGCAGCGTACTACCTCAAGAGACCCAGTACTTC; CDR3 protein: CASSVLPQETQYF
V gene: TRBV10-2; D gene: NA; clone size: NA; J gene: TRBJ2-7; CDR3 DNA: TGCGCCAGCATAGCAGGGGCCTTAGGCGAGCAGTACTTC; CDR3 protein: CASIAGALGEQYF
V gene: TRBV10-1; D gene: TRBD1; clone size: NA; J gene: TRBJ2-5; CDR3 DNA: TGCGCCAGCAGTGATTCAAGGGGGCAGGAGACCCAGTACTTC; CDR3 protein: CASSDSRGQETQYF
V gene: TRBV30; D gene: TRBD1; clone size: NA; J gene: TRBJ2-7; CDR3 DNA: TGTGCCTGGAGTGTACAGGAGACAGGGGACGAGCAGTACTTC; CDR3 protein: CAWSVQETGDEQYF
V gene: TRBV29-1; D gene: TRBD1; clone size: NA; J gene: TRBJ1-1; CDR3 DNA: TGCAGCGCGGACAGGGAGGTTGAAGCTTTCTTT; CDR3 protein: CSADREVEAFF
V gene: TRBV6-6; D gene: TRBD1; clone size: NA; J gene: TRBJ1-1; CDR3 DNA: TGTGCCAGCAGACTAACAGGGGGCTCGAACACTGAAGCTTTCTTT; CDR3 protein: CASRLTGGSNTEAFF
V gene: TRBV7-2; D gene: TRBD1; clone size: NA; J gene: TRBJ2-7; CDR3 DNA: TGTGCCAGCAGCTTTCCCCGGGGACAGGGCTACGAGCAGTACTTC; CDR3 protein: CASSFPRGQGYEQYF
V gene: TRBV7-2; D gene: TRBD2; clone size: NA; J gene: TRBJ2-5; CDR3 DNA: TGTGCCAGCAGCTACACCGGGACTAGCATTGAGACCCAGTACTTC; CDR3 protein: CASSYTGTSIETQYF
V gene: TRBV10-1; D gene: NA; clone size: NA; J gene: TRBJ2-7; CDR3 DNA: TGCGCCAGCAGTGTAAGGGGTTCCTACGAGCAGTACTTC; CDR3 protein: CASSVRGSYEQYF
V gene: TRBV27; D gene: NA; clone size: NA; J gene: TRBJ1-1; CDR3 DNA: TGTGCCAGCAGTCGCGATACCTTGTTGGAAGCTTTCTTT; CDR3 protein: CASSRDTLLEAFF
V gene: TRBV5-1; D gene: NA; clone size: NA; J gene: TRBJ2-1; CDR3 DNA: TGCGCCAGCAGCTTGTCAAAGGGGACCTACAATGAGCAGTTCTTC; CDR3 protein: CASSLSKGTYNEQFF
V gene: TRBV19; D gene: TRBD1; clone size: NA; J gene: TRBJ1-2; CDR3 DNA: TGTGCCAGTAGTGTCCGCGCGGACAGGGTCCATGGCTACACCTTC; CDR3 protein: CASSVRADRVHGYTF
V gene: TRBV15; D gene: TRBD1; clone size: NA; J gene: TRBJ1-5; CDR3 DNA: TGTGCCACCAGCAGTTCCTGGCAGGGGGCAATTCAGCCCCAGCATTTT; CDR3 protein: CATSSSWQGAIQPQHF
V gene: TRBV4-1; D gene: NA; clone size: NA; J gene: TRBJ2-6; CDR3 DNA: TGCGCCAGCAGCCAGGGTTTGGGGGCCTCTGGGGCCAACGTCCTGACTTTC; CDR3 protein: CASSQGLGASGANVLTF
V gene: TRBV10-1; D gene: TRBD1; clone size: NA; J gene: TRBJ1-5; CDR3 DNA: TGCGCCAGCAGTCGGGACAGGAATCAGCCCCAGCATTTT; CDR3 protein: CASSRDRNQPQHF
V gene: TRBV30; D gene: NA; clone size: NA; J gene: TRBJ1-1; CDR3 DNA: TGTGCCCGGTCCGGGTTGAACACTGAAGCTTTCTTT; CDR3 protein: CARSGLNTEAFF
V gene: TRBV9; D gene: TRBD1; clone size: once; J gene: TRBJ1-3; CDR3 DNA: TGTGCCAGCAGCGCCCGGGACAGGGGAGTCGCGTCTGGAAACACCATATATTTT; CDR3 protein: CASSARDRGVASGNTIYF
V gene: TRBV5-1; D gene: NA; clone size: NA; J gene: TRBJ2-7; CDR3 DNA: TGCGCCAGCAGCTTGTCTGGAGCATTGAGCTCCTACGAGCAGTACTTC; CDR3 protein: CASSLSGALSSYEQYF
V gene: TRBV19; D gene: NA; clone size: NA; J gene: TRBJ2-7; CDR3 DNA: TGTGCCAGTAGTATATCGTGGAGGGGCGGGGAGCAGTACTTC; CDR3 protein: CASSISWRGGEQYF
V gene: TRBV6-5; D gene: NA; clone size: NA; J gene: TRBJ1-2; CDR3 DNA: TGTGCCAGCAGTAATACCATCGGCGGGGGCTACACCTTC; CDR3 protein: CASSNTIGGGYTF
V gene: TRBV2; D gene: TRBD1; clone size: NA; J gene: TRBJ2-5; CDR3 DNA: TGTGCCAGCAGGCCGGACAGGGGACCTGAGACCCAGTACTTC; CDR3 protein: CASRPDRGPETQYF
V gene: TRBV5-1; D gene: TRBD1; clone size: NA; J gene: TRBJ2-2; CDR3 DNA: TGCGCCAGCAGCTTGGGGCCGGGACAGGATTGGGAGCTGTTTTTT; CDR3 protein: CASSLGPGQDWELFF
V gene: TRBV19; D gene: TRBD2; clone size: NA; J gene: TRBJ2-1; CDR3 DNA: TGTGCCAGTACCCTACTAGCGGGGGGGTTTAGTGAGCAGTTCTTC; CDR3 protein: CASTLLAGGFSEQFF
V gene: TRBV7-9; D gene: NA; clone size: NA; J gene: TRBJ2-7; CDR3 DNA: TGTGCCAGCAGCCCCAGTGCGGGCCTTACCTACGAGCAGTACTTC; CDR3 protein: CASSPSAGLTYEQYF
V gene: TRBV2; D gene: NA; clone size: once; J gene: TRBJ1-4; CDR3 DNA: TGTGCCAGCAGTATCCGAAGCCGTGAAAAACTGTTTTTT; CDR3 protein: CASSIRSREKLFF
V gene: TRBV11-2; D gene: NA; clone size: NA; J gene: TRBJ1-6; CDR3 DNA: TGTGCCAGCAGCCCCCTTGGGGGGAATTCACCCCTCCACTTT; CDR3 protein: CASSPLGGNSPLHF
V gene: TRBV15; D gene: TRBD1; clone size: once; J gene: TRBJ1-2; CDR3 DNA: TGTGCCACCAGCAGAAGGGACAGACCTTATGGCTACACCTTC; CDR3 protein: CATSRRDRPYGYTF
V gene: TRBV5-8; D gene: NA; clone size: few; J gene: TRBJ1-1; CDR3 DNA: TGTGCCAGCAGCTCCTTCAGGGTGATGACGAACACTGAAGCTTTCTTT; CDR3 protein: CASSSFRVMTNTEAFF
V gene: TRBV10-1; D gene: NA; clone size: few; J gene: TRBJ2-2; CDR3 DNA: TGCGCCAGCAGTGAGTACAGTCCCGGGGAGCTGTTTTTT; CDR3 protein: CASSEYSPGELFF
V gene: TRBV6-5; D gene: TRBD2; clone size: NA; J gene: TRBJ2-3; CDR3 DNA: TGTGCCAGCAGTTACGAGCGGGGGCGGGATACGCAGTATTTT; CDR3 protein: CASSYERGRDTQYF
V gene: TRBV5-1; D gene: TRBD1; clone size: NA; J gene: TRBJ2-5; CDR3 DNA: TGCGCCAGTGTCGGACAGGGTGAGACCCAGTACTTC; CDR3 protein: CASVGQGETQYF
V gene: TRBV4-1; D gene: NA; clone size: NA; J gene: TRBJ2-1; CDR3 DNA: TGCGCCAGCAGCCAAGTGGGAACAGGGCGGTATTCCTACAATGAGCAGTTCTTC; CDR3 protein: CASSQVGTGRYSYNEQFF
V gene: TRBV2; D gene: NA; clone size: NA; J gene: TRBJ1-2; CDR3 DNA: TGTGCCAGCAGTGCCCAGGGAATGGGCTATGGCTACACCTTC; CDR3 protein: CASSAQGMGYGYTF
V gene: TRBV19; D gene: TRBD1; clone size: NA; J gene: TRBJ1-2; CDR3 DNA: TGTGCCAGTAGTATCCTTTCTCAGGGGGCGGAAGGCTACACCTTC; CDR3 protein: CASSILSQGAEGYTF
V gene: TRBV6-1; D gene: TRBD1; clone size: NA; J gene: TRBJ2-7; CDR3 DNA: TGTGCCGGGCGTGGGACAGGCCACTACGAGCAGTACTTC; CDR3 protein: CAGRGTGHYEQYF
V gene: TRBV5-6; D gene: NA; clone size: few; J gene: TRBJ2-7; CDR3 DNA: TGTGCCAGCAGCTTTGGACTCAGCAGCGAGCAGTACTTC; CDR3 protein: CASSFGLSSEQYF
V gene: TRBV18; D gene: NA; clone size: NA; J gene: TRBJ1-6; CDR3 DNA: TGTGCCAGCTCACCCTTGGACAGCAATTCACCCCTCCACTTT; CDR3 protein: CASSPLDSNSPLHF
V gene: TRBV27; D gene: NA; clone size: once; J gene: TRBJ2-4; CDR3 DNA: TGTGCCAGTTTAACCCCCAGGGGCTTCGGATCAAACATTCAGTACTTC; CDR3 protein: CASLTPRGFGSNIQYF
V gene: TRBV30; D gene: NA; clone size: NA; J gene: TRBJ2-3; CDR3 DNA: TGTGCCTGGAGTGACCCTCGGGGGGCCCTGAATACGCAGTATTTT; CDR3 protein: CAWSDPRGALNTQYF
V gene: TRBV28; D gene: NA; clone size: NA; J gene: TRBJ2-6; CDR3 DNA: TGTGCCAGCAGCCCTGACAGGCTTCCTGTCTCTGGGGCCAACGTCCTGACTTTC; CDR3 protein: CASSPDRLPVSGANVLTF